This TCR beta chain emerged from a study of vaccination and CD4 T cells after COVID-19. Sequenced with the Oncomine TCR Beta short-read assay was DNA taken from cultured CD4+ T cells. TCRdb re-derived calls from the PCR reads in MiXCR, one entry per CDR3 protein. Found here are 8,400 or so distinct CDR3 sequences, 50% to 75% of them singletons; the top ten hold around 12%. V was pared by 5 bases and J by 0 bases, with 14 bases between. Germline CDR1 is MNHEY and CDR2 is SMNVEV (reference sequence). This CDR3 spans 16 amino acids. In regard to this clonotype: No antigen is known for it.

The treatment was: roughly nine-day PBMC culture with coronavirus spike peptide pools or control peptides (ViraFEST assay). It was with 9 to 10 IU/ml IL-2 and 9.5 to 10 ug/ml peptide pools that about 2 million PBMCs per well were cultured. This TCR was recovered from a human donor with COVID-19. V gene TRBV27 combines with J gene TRBJ2-1; D uncertain. Sample: cultured CD4+ T cells from blood, taken after SARS-CoV-2 vaccination. The CDR3 sequence: CASSPPQRSSYNEQFF. The CDR3 coding sequence is TGTGCCAGCAGTCCGCCTCAAAGAAGCTCCTACAATGAGCAGTTCTTC.